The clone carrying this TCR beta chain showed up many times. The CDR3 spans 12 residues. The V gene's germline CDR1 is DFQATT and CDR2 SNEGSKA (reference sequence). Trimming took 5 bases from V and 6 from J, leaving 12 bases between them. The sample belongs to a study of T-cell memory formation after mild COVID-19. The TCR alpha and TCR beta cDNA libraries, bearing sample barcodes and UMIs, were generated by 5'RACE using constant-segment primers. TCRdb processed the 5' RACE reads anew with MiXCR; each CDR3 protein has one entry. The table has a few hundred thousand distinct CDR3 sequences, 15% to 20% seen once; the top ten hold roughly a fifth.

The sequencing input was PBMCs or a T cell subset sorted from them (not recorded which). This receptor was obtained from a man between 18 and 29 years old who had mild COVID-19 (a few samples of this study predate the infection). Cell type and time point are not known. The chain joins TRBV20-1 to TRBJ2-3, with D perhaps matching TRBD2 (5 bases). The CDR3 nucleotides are TGCAGTGCTGGTCGTTTAGCGGATACGCAGTATTTT. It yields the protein CSAGRLADTQYF.